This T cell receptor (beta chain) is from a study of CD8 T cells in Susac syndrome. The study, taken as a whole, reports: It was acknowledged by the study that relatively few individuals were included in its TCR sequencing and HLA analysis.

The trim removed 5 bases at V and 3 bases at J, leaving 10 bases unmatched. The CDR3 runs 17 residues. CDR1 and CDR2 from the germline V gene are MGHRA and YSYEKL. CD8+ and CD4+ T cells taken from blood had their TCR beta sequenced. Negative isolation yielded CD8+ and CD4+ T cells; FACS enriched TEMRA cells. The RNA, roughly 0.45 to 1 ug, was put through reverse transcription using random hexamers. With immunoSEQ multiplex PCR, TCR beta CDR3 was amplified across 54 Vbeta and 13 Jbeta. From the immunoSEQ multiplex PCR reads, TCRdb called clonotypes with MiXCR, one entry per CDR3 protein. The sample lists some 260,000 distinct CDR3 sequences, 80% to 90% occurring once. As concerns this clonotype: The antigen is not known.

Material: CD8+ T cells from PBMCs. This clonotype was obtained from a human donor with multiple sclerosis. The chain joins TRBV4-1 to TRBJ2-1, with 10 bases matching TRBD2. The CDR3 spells CASSNPGTSENYNEQFF. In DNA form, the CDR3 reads TGCGCCAGCAGCAACCCCGGGACTAGCGAGAACTACAATGAGCAGTTCTTC.